The rows below give T cell receptor beta chains drawn from one sample of a study of blood T cell repertoires in COVID-19. Data came from immunoSEQ multiplex PCR; TCRdb stores just in-frame clones and leaves some out. Here the sample spans about 440,000 clones, about nine tenths being singletons. Input material: PBMCs or T cells enriched from blood (not recorded which). The receptor source for this set is a man aged 18 to 29 who had recovered from COVID-19. Each CDR3 is given with its conserved first and last residue. A D gene is named only where the DNA matches it firmly.

V,D,J,CDR3
TRBV3-1/TRBV3-2,TRBD2,TRBJ2-3,CASSQGLAGPTDTQYF
TRBV19,.,TRBJ1-5,CASSIGGQPQHF
TRBV3-1/TRBV3-2,.,TRBJ1-6,CASSQGGVSNSPLHF
TRBV4-1,.,TRBJ2-1,CASSPETGFSYNEQFF
TRBV7-9,.,TRBJ2-5,CASSRQETQYF
TRBV5-1,TRBD1,TRBJ1-3,CASSLGTDGNTIYF
TRBV19,.,TRBJ1-5,CASSWTGNSNQPQHF
TRBV5-1,TRBD1,TRBJ2-7,CASSPLDREPYEQYF
TRBV7-9,.,TRBJ1-1,CASSLSGIGTEAFF
TRBV29-1,TRBD2,TRBJ2-5,CSALRPPAGGQETQYF
TRBV6-5,TRBD2,TRBJ2-1,CASSPGLASNEQFF
TRBV10-1,.,TRBJ2-1,CASSDGESHSYNEQFF
TRBV5-6,TRBD1,TRBJ1-5,CASSSGTGVNQPQHF
TRBV7-9,TRBD1,TRBJ1-1,CASSLKTGVVEAFF
TRBV27,.,TRBJ1-5,CASSSLEGSNQPQHF
TRBV6-1,.,TRBJ1-5,CASSEEVGQLYQPQHF
TRBV10-3,.,TRBJ2-2,CAISEDLNGTNTGELFF
TRBV7-3,.,TRBJ1-5,CASSLGGLQPQHF
TRBV6-5,TRBD1,TRBJ1-6,CASSYPPQGVGSPLHF
TRBV4-1,.,TRBJ2-3,CASSRLVAVTDTQYF
TRBV5-7,.,TRBJ1-2,CASSLLVSIVGYTF
TRBV7-9,TRBD1,TRBJ1-1,CASSPPGGTEAFF
TRBV5-1,.,TRBJ1-1,CASSFRPGTTNTEAFF
TRBV19,.,TRBJ1-2,CASSKPGQFYDGYTF
TRBV4-2,.,TRBJ1-4,CASSQGGTRGTNEKLFF
TRBV3-1/TRBV3-2,TRBD1,TRBJ1-1,CASSQDSETGRGNTEAFF
TRBV10-3,TRBD2,TRBJ2-1,CATTGAGGENEQFF
TRBV19,.,TRBJ1-2,CASTEGEYYGYTF
TRBV5-8,.,TRBJ1-6,CASSLGQINSPLHF
TRBV2,.,TRBJ1-5,CASSDSFGNQPQHF
TRBV29-1,.,TRBJ1-2,CSVEGQDYGYTF
TRBV4-1,.,TRBJ1-6,CASSQGWEGSYNSPLHF
TRBV5-1,.,TRBJ1-6,CASSLDNGNSPLHF
TRBV18,TRBD1,TRBJ1-2,CASSPQTGSGYTF
TRBV15,TRBD1,TRBJ1-2,CATSVRTGAGYTF
TRBV9,.,TRBJ2-5,CASSVVASTKSPETQYF
TRBV19,TRBD2,TRBJ2-7,CASSITTGGMGEQYF
TRBV29-1,TRBD2,TRBJ2-1,CSGGGRALNEQFF
TRBV5-1,.,TRBJ1-1,CASSLEPGVSTEAFF